This TCR beta chain derives from a study of identical twins (dated by TCRdb to about 2016). Regarding the research as a whole: To test whether fetal clonotypes persist, this study deep-sequenced TCR alpha and beta repertoires from monozygotic twins, from unrelated adults of various ages, and from cord blood. To rule out contamination, replicate twin experiments were performed at different times with different library preparation protocols. What the research found in general, with its limitations: Invariant T cells such as MAIT and iNKT could partly confound zero-insertion analyses, although diverse VJ usage argued against such confounding for most clonotypes. Abundant cord blood beta clonotypes had fewer insertions, young adult naive repertoires showed a similar but weaker trend, and memory repertoires showed no such trend. Because the same donors could not be followed over many years, conclusions were based on cross-sectional statistical analysis. In monozygotic twins, recombination models systematically underestimated out-of-frame TCR alpha sharing, but the models matched the sharing seen between unrelated individuals. A weaker excess of twin sharing was found in beta out-of-frame sequences because the signal-to-noise ratio was lowered by fewer shared sequences. Compared with coincidental sharing between unrelated individuals, out-of-frame TCR alpha sequences shared between twins showed an excess of sequences with low generation probability.

From the cysteine up to the phenylalanine, the CDR3 has a length of 15 residues. Of the read, only the CDR3 DNA is kept; its 45 bases are in frame from base 1. As encoded in the germline V gene, CDR1 is SGHTA while CDR2 is FQGTGA. V trim: 3 bases; J trim: 2 bases; unmatched bases: 5. Library prep was done by 5' RACE. Sequencing was carried out with an Illumina HiSeq 2000. Template switching added a universal primer binding site, and the final cDNA carried a unique molecular identifier that allowed TCR cDNA molecules to be counted accurately. Specific primers in the conserved constant-segment region were used to synthesize first-strand cDNA for the TCR alpha and beta chains. To control for contamination, every cDNA library carried two barcodes: a SMART-Mk sample barcode plus Illumina barcodes. TruSeq adapter sequences and Illumina sample barcodes were added in two successive PCR steps. The Illumina HiSeq platform was used with custom primers to sequence TCR alpha and beta cDNA libraries. Concerning the study's data processing: MiGEC was used to process raw reads and extract unique molecular identifiers, and MiXCR was used to find CDR3 positions. For each individual, recombination models were inferred using an EM algorithm with the repgenHMM and IGoR tools. Shared clonotypes were analyzed with the tcR package in R, and sharing was normalized by the product of cloneset sizes. To study raw recombination free of thymic and clonal selection effects, out-of-frame nonproductive sequences were analyzed. Using fastp trimming at Q25 and MiXCR clonotype assembly, TCRdb reanalyzed the public sequencing data and kept in-frame beta chains. Each CDR3 protein gets just one entry, which takes the most common genes and DNA from the rows behind it. TCRdb's processing, not the authors', yielded these V and J calls. This sample gives 300,000 or so distinct CDR3 sequences in total; over 8.5% of them show up just once. The ten largest clonotypes hold about 7.1% of the sample.

All donors were healthy Caucasians. Three pairs of female monozygotic twins, all aged about 18 to 30 years, were included in the twin cohort. Positive isolation kits from Invitrogen were used to isolate CD4+ and CD8+ T cell populations. Details on this clonotype: This receptor's antigen is unknown. No quality values exist for individual bases; no much larger clone is one base distant.

Another study also made use of these data, one on yellow fever vaccine responses in identical twins. That second publication adds: The authors reported that the T cell response to vaccination in identical twins appeared partly convergent and partly personalized. In the study, vaccine-responding T cell clones were precisely tracked in identical twins.

The V and J segments used are TRBV7-3 and TRBJ2-3, with 7 bases matching TRBD1. The source of this sequence is a woman between 18 and 29 years old in good health. The sample comprised CD8+ T cells sorted from blood. This receptor carries the CDR3 CASSFQGVATDTQYF. The DNA reads as follows: TGTGCCAGCAGCTTCCAGGGGGTGGCCACAGATACGCAGTATTTT.